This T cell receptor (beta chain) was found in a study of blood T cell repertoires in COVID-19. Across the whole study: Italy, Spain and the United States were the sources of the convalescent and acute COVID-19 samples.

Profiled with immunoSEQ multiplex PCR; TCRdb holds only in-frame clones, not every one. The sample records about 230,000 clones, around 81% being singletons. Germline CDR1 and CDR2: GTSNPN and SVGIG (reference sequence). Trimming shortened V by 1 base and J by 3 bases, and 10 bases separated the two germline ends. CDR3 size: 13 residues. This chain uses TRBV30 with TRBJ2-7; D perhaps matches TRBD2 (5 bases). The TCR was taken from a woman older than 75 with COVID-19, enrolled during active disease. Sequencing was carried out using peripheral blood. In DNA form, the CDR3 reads TGTGCCTGGAGTGAGGGAGACCTCTACGAGCAGTACTTC. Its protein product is CAWSEGDLYEQYF.